This T cell receptor beta chain came from a study of cytotoxic CD8 clonotypes in ibrutinib-treated CLL. Turning to the study itself: Complete response was seen in 2 patients and partial in approximately 24; around twelve progressed and 14 stayed remitted after a median 68 months. Following a median approximately 12 months of treatment, with a range of 6 to 36, response samples were taken.

The CDR3 covers 13 residues. Germline V gene sequence: CDR1 GTSNPN, CDR2 SVGIG (reference sequence). V was clipped by 4 bases and J by 3 bases, with 13 bases between them. Repertoires were generated with immunoSEQ multiplex PCR, while TCRdb's copy carries only in-frame clones and drops some. Among around 300,000 clones, around four fifths were seen once, and the ten largest hold about 6.3%. The receptor comes from a human donor with chronic lymphocytic leukemia. Sample: PBMCs, taken before ibrutinib treatment. J is TRBJ2-7 and V is TRBV30, with D perhaps matching TRBD1 (5 bases). This chain's CDR3 is CAWNRAGYYEQYF. The CDR3 DNA reads as TGTGCCTGGAATCGGGCAGGGTACTACGAGCAGTACTTC.